Included here is one T cell receptor beta chain sequence, with context. This sample was included in a study of T cells in localized non-small cell lung cancer. Method: immunoSEQ multiplex PCR; TCRdb's copy keeps in-frame clones and lacks some. Of 45,000 to 65,000 clones in the sample, 80% to 90% were seen once. Germline V lookup: CDR1 PRHDT, CDR2 FYEKMQ (reference sequence). There are 17 residues in the CDR3. The V segment lost 5 bases and the J segment 5 bases; nucleotides outside the gene matches: 6. Sequenced here: peripheral blood, sampled before any cancer treatment. The clonotype comes from a man between 40 and 70 years old with stage I squamous cell lung carcinoma. The chain links TRBV13 to TRBJ2-2, with TRBD2 matching over 15 bases. The CDR3 nucleotides are TGTGCCAGCAGCCTTGGGACTAGCGGGAGGAGGACCGGGGAGCTGTTTTTT. Its protein is CASSLGTSGRRTGELFF.